This T cell receptor (beta chain) comes out of a study of OX40 agonist ivuxolimab in advanced cancers. The table came from immunoSEQ multiplex PCR; TCRdb's copy has only in-frame clones and leaves some out. Of 55,000 to 80,000 clones detected, 86% appear once; the ten largest clones hold roughly 1.9%. The V gene's germline CDR1 is LNHDA and CDR2 SQIVND (reference sequence). There are 11 residues in the CDR3. V gave up 9 bases and J gave up 4 bases, with 10 bases separating them. This clonotype was obtained from an adult with an advanced solid tumor such as melanoma, head and neck, liver or kidney cancer. Sequenced here: CD4+ or CD8+ T cells sorted from blood, sampled in a trial of the OX40 agonist ivuxolimab. The gene calls are TRBV19 and TRBJ2-7; perhaps TRBD2 as D (6 bases). The CDR3 DNA follows: TGTGCCAGCGGGAGTGGGTACGAGCAGTACTTC. Its translation is CASGSGYEQYF.